A selection of T cell receptor beta chains follows, all from one sample in a study of blood T cell repertoires in COVID-19. Here immunoSEQ multiplex PCR was the method, and the copy in TCRdb shows in-frame clones only, minus some. The table lists some 300,000 clones, 90% of them singletons, with roughly 1% in the top ten. Sequencing was carried out using peripheral blood. The receptors derive from a woman aged 40-49 years with COVID-19, enrolled during active disease. CDR3s include the opening cysteine and the closing phenylalanine or tryptophan. A D gene is named only where the DNA matches it firmly. Only part of the rows carry a size: once, few, many, or a class if the clone is expanded.

>TRBV27|NA|TRBJ1-6|few
TGTGCCAGCAGCCCCAAGCCCGGGGGGCGCTTCTATAATTCACCCCTCCACTTT
CASSPKPGGRFYNSPLHF
>TRBV6-1|NA|TRBJ1-2|NA
TGTGCCAGCAGTGAATGGTCAGGCAGCTATGGCTACACCTTC
CASSEWSGSYGYTF
>TRBV28|NA|TRBJ2-7|NA
TGTGCCAGCAGTCCGGTTCGGGAGCCCTACGAGCAGTACTTC
CASSPVREPYEQYF
>TRBV2|TRBD2|TRBJ2-7|NA
TGTGCCAGCAGTGAGGGACTAGCGATTCCCTACGAGCAGTACTTC
CASSEGLAIPYEQYF
>TRBV6-2/TRBV6-3|TRBD1|TRBJ2-1|NA
TGTGCCAGCAGTTACACTATAACAGGGGATCTTTGGAATGAGCAGTTCTTC
CASSYTITGDLWNEQFF
>TRBV19|NA|TRBJ1-5|NA
TGTGCCAGTAGTATAGACAGGGGAATCGGTAATCAGCCCCAGCATTTT
CASSIDRGIGNQPQHF
>TRBV7-9|NA|TRBJ1-1|few
TGTGCCAGCAGCTTAGAGAGGTTCACTGAAGCTTTCTTT
CASSLERFTEAFF
>TRBV23-1|NA|TRBJ2-5|once
TGCGCCAGCAGTCGAACCCAGCCTAGGATTCAAGAGACCCAGTACTTC
CASSRTQPRIQETQYF
>TRBV5-4|TRBD2|TRBJ2-4|NA
TGTGCCAGCAGCCCCAGGACTAGCGGGGGGGCTATAAACATTCAGTACTTC
CASSPRTSGGAINIQYF
>TRBV6-5|NA|TRBJ1-4|few
TGTGCCAGCAGTTACTTGGACAGCAAAGAAAAACTGTTTTTT
CASSYLDSKEKLFF
>TRBV7-2|NA|TRBJ2-3|NA
TGTGCCAGCAGTCAGAGCACAGATACGCAGTATTTT
CASSQSTDTQYF
>TRBV5-8|NA|TRBJ2-3|NA
TGTGCCAGTCTAAGGTGGGGAGTCCCAGATACGCAGTATTTT
CASLRWGVPDTQYF
>TRBV11-2|NA|TRBJ2-5|once
TGTGCCAGCAGCTTGGAAAGGGGGAGGGATGAGACCCAGTACTTC
CASSLERGRDETQYF
>TRBV20-1|NA|TRBJ1-1|NA
TGCAGTGCTAGTGTAGAGCCGAACACTGAAGCTTTCTTT
CSASVEPNTEAFF
>TRBV9|TRBD1|TRBJ2-3|once
TGTGCCAGCAGCGCAGGGGGCCGAGATACGCAGTATTTT
CASSAGGRDTQYF
>TRBV30|TRBD1|TRBJ2-7|NA
TGTGCCTGGAGTAGGACAGGATTCTCCTACGAGCAGTACTTC
CAWSRTGFSYEQYF
>TRBV9|NA|TRBJ2-7|NA
TGTGCCAGCAGCGTAGAATCATCGGGGGAGCAGTACTTC
CASSVESSGEQYF
>TRBV7-3|TRBD2|TRBJ2-7|NA
TGTGCCAGCAGCTCTGGGGCGGGGCGGGGGTACGAGCAGTACTTC
CASSSGAGRGYEQYF
>TRBV7-3|NA|TRBJ1-2|NA
TGTGCCAGCAGCTTCGGGGGTTTCTATGGCTACACCTTC
CASSFGGFYGYTF
>TRBV5-1|NA|TRBJ2-2|few
TGCGCCAGCAGCTCATGGGACATTGGGACCGGGGAGCTGTTTTTT
CASSSWDIGTGELFF
>TRBV28|NA|TRBJ1-5|NA
TGTGCCAGCAGTCCGCGTGGGGAGGCTAATCAGCCCCAGCATTTT
CASSPRGEANQPQHF
>TRBV27|NA|TRBJ2-1|NA
TGTGCCAGCAGTTTTGGGAGAAGAAACAATGAGCAGTTCTTC
CASSFGRRNNEQFF
>TRBV19|NA|TRBJ1-2|NA
TGTGCCAGTAGTATTAAAACTTTTCAGGGAGGAGGCTACACCTTC
CASSIKTFQGGGYTF
>TRBV18|NA|TRBJ2-3|NA
TGTGCCAGCTCACCCCAGGGGCCCTACACAGATACGCAGTATTTT
CASSPQGPYTDTQYF
>TRBV10-3|NA|TRBJ2-7|NA
TGTGCCTCGAGCCCAGGGGCGCCCTACGAGCAGTACTTC
CASSPGAPYEQYF
>TRBV6-4|TRBD1|TRBJ2-1|NA
TGTGCCAGCAGTGTAACCACCGGGACAGGGAACAATGAGCAGTTCTTC
CASSVTTGTGNNEQFF
>TRBV15|NA|TRBJ2-7|NA
TGTGCCACCAGCTCTATTTCGAGAGTCACCTACGAGCAGTACTTC
CATSSISRVTYEQYF
>TRBV5-8|NA|TRBJ1-5|NA
TGTGCCAGCAGCGCGGGACTGTTCGATCAGCCCCAGCATTTT
CASSAGLFDQPQHF
>TRBV19|NA|TRBJ1-5|NA
TGTGCCATTGGGTACGGGGAGGGCAATCAGCCCCAGCATTTT
CAIGYGEGNQPQHF